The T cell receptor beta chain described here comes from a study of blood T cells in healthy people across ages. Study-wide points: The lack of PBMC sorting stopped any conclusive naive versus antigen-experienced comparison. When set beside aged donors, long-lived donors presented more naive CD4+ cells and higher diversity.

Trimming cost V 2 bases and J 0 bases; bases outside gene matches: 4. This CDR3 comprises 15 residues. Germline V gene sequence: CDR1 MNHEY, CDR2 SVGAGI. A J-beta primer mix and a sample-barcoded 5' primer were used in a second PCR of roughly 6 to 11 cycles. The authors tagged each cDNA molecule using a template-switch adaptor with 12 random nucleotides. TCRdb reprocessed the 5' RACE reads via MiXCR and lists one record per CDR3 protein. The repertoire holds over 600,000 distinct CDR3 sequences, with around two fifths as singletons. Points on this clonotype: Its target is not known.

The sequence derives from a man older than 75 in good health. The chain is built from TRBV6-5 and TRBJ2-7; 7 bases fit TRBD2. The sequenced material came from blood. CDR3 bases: TGTGCCAGCAGTTACAGGCGGGGGAGCTCCTACGAGCAGTACTTC. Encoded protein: CASSYRRGSSYEQYF.